One and the same sample provided the 26 T cell receptor beta chains below, sequenced in a study of blood T cells in healthy people across ages. The authors ran a second PCR of 7 to 11 cycles using a sample-barcoded 5' primer and a J-beta primer mix. TCRdb independently ran MiXCR on the 5' RACE reads; one entry per CDR3 protein. The sample includes hundreds of thousands of distinct CDR3 sequences, around 21% of them seen just once. Sequencing was performed on blood. These receptors were taken from a man in his 70s in good health.

Of note for this clonotype: This may be a read error, as it is one base from a much larger clone. Here the CDR3 reads CASSPAAGEGTQYF. The CDR3 DNA is TGTGCCAGCAGTCCAGCAGCGGGAGAGGGGACCCAGTACTTC. The genes are TRBV2 and TRBJ2-5; 8 bases map to TRBD2. This CDR3 contains 14 residues. Trimming took 5 bases from V and 7 from J; bases not matched to a gene: 9. Germline V CDR1 and CDR2: SNHLY, FYNNEI.

The chain recombines TRBV7-3 with TRBJ2-3, with a possible D match to TRBD2 (6 bases). Per germline, CDR1 SGHTA and CDR2 FQGTGA. The CDR3 loop spans 16 amino acids. With 5 bases removed from V and 0 bases from J, the gap between germline ends came to 15 bases. In nucleotides, the CDR3 is TGTGCCAGCAGCGCTCACCGGGACTCCAGCACAGATACGCAGTATTTT. Translation: CASSAHRDSSTDTQYF.

V is TRBV3-1 and J is TRBJ2-5, with no clear D. TRBJ2-7 matches the DNA end more closely, so the J call is doubtful. This CDR3 region has 17 residues. CDR1 and CDR2 from the germline V gene are LGHDT and YNNKEL (reference sequence). The CDR3 DNA sequence: TGTGCCAGCAGCCAAGATAGTGCAACAGTGCTTACCTACGAGCAGTACTTC. This gives the protein CASSQDSATVLTYEQYF.

This clonotype has a handful of counts. The chain joins TRBV5-1 to TRBJ2-5, with 10 bases lining up with TRBD2. The end of the DNA is better explained by TRBJ2-1, so the J call may be wrong. The germline V gene has CDR1 SGHRS and CDR2 YFSETQ. CDR3 length equals 16 residues. This chain's CDR3 is CASSPPTSGAYNEQFF. The CDR3 DNA reads as TGCGCCAGCAGCCCCCCCACTAGCGGGGCGTACAATGAGCAGTTCTTC.

V and J are TRBV9 and TRBJ1-1; 9 bases map to TRBD1. Trimming cost V 3 bases and J 1 base; bases outside gene matches: 10. The CDR3 has 17 residues. From germline, CDR1 is SGDLS and CDR2 YYNGEE. CDR3 in DNA: TGTGCCAGCAGCGCGGGGACAGGGCTGAACCCGAACACTGAAGCTTTCTTT. The encoded protein is CASSAGTGLNPNTEAFF.

This clonotype was counted only a few times. CDR3: CASPSCGTAHYEQYF. DNA of the CDR3: TGTGCCAGCCCATCATGCGGTACAGCGCACTACGAGCAGTACTTC. V usage is TRBV25-1 and J usage is TRBJ2-5; D uncertain. The assigned J gene may be wrong: the sequence end matches TRBJ2-7 better. CDR3 length: 15 residues. Germline CDR1 MGHDK, CDR2 SYGVNS.

In its sample, this clonotype was seen a few times. In nucleotides, the CDR3 is TGCGCCAGCACCAGGACAGGGGACTTTATAGCCAAAAACATTCAGTACTTC. As protein: CASTRTGDFIAKNIQYF. The gene calls are TRBV10-2 and TRBJ2-4; 9 positions match TRBD1. The V gene end was trimmed by 7 bases and the J gene end by 0 bases; junction bases not matched to a gene: 10. The CDR3 has 17 residues. CDR1 is WSHSY and CDR2 is SAAADI in the germline V gene.

The chain recombines TRBV30 with TRBJ2-1; 7 nucleotides line up with TRBD2. With V trimmed by 1 base and J by 7 bases, 7 bases remained unmatched. Germline lookup yields CDR1 GTSNPN and CDR2 SVGIG (reference sequence). This CDR3 has 14 residues. CDR3 sequence (DNA): TGTGCCTGGAGTGATACGGGAGGTTCGAATGAGCAGTTCTTC. Its protein is CAWSDTGGSNEQFF.

The rearrangement joins TRBV6-6 to TRBJ2-1; the match to TRBD2 covers 7 bases. V gave up 5 bases and J gave up 3 bases; unmatched junction bases: 10. The CDR3 has 16 residues. CDR1 is MNHNY and CDR2 is SVGAGI in the germline V gene (reference sequence). CDR3: CASSRSTSENYNEQFF. The CDR3 nucleotides are TGTGCCAGCAGTCGATCTACTAGCGAAAACTACAATGAGCAGTTCTTC.

The V gene is TRBV4-3, the J gene TRBJ2-1; TRBD2 is a possible D gene (5 bases). Germline CDR1 and CDR2: LGHNA and YSLEER. The germline V and J ends were trimmed by 1 base and 5 bases, with 15 bases remaining between them. The CDR3 consists of 16 residues. CDR3 nucleotides: TGCGCCAGCAGCCAAGTTTTCTCGCGGGCAGACAATGAGCAGTTCTTC. This codes for CASSQVFSRADNEQFF.

The chain recombines TRBV3-1 with TRBJ1-4; TRBD1 agrees at 7 bases. The trim removed 4 bases at V and 8 bases at J, leaving 7 bases unmatched. Germline lookup yields CDR1 LGHDT and CDR2 YNNKEL (reference sequence). The CDR3 is 14 residues long. The CDR3 DNA reads TGTGCCAGCAGCCCGACAGGGAGAGGAGAAAAACTGTTTTTT. Translated: CASSPTGRGEKLFF.

The count of this clonotype is one. V gene TRBV12-3 or TRBV12-4 combines with J gene TRBJ2-1; tentative D call: TRBD2 (5 bases). V lost 6 bases to trimming and J lost 10 bases, with 16 bases between them. This CDR3 region has 13 residues. Written as DNA, the CDR3 is TGTGCCAGCAGATCCGGAGGTCCAAGGGAGCAGTTCTTC. It translates to CASRSGGPREQFF.

The chain links TRBV10-3 to TRBJ2-7, with 13 positions matching TRBD2. V shed 8 bases and J 2 bases; nucleotides not matched to a gene: 0. The CDR3 totals 13 residues. CDR1 and CDR2 from the germline V gene are ENHRY and SYGVKD. DNA for the CDR3: TGTGCCATCGGGACTAGCGGGACCTACGAGCAGTACTTC. Its translation is CAIGTSGTYEQYF.

This clonotype was recorded a few times. This chain links TRBV5-4 with TRBJ2-5; weak D call: TRBD1 (5 bases). With the DNA end fitting TRBJ2-7 better, the J assignment may be wrong. The CDR3 is 15 amino acids. The germline V gene has CDR1 SGHNT and CDR2 YYREEE (reference sequence). The CDR3 DNA follows: TGTGCCAGCAGCGGAACAGGCACCCTCTCCTACGAGCAGTACTTC. Translation: CASSGTGTLSYEQYF.

The V and J genes are TRBV18 and TRBJ2-5, with 10 bases aligning to TRBD2. With the DNA end fitting TRBJ2-7 better, the J assignment may be wrong. Germline values: CDR1 KGHSH, CDR2 LQKENI. The length of the CDR3 is 15 residues. The CDR3 here is CASSPKPSGSSEQYF. Written as DNA, the CDR3 is TGTGCCAGCTCACCAAAACCTAGCGGGAGTAGCGAGCAGTACTTC.

This clonotype occurred many times. This sequence joins TRBV5-1 and TRBJ1-1; 7 bases fit TRBD1. With 4 bases clipped from V and 4 bases from J, the junction kept 1 base outside the gene matches. This CDR3 has 12 residues. Germline CDR1 and CDR2: SGHRS and YFSETQ. The CDR3 spells CASSRQGTEAFF. DNA for the CDR3: TGCGCCAGCAGCCGACAGGGCACTGAAGCTTTCTTT.

In its sample, this clonotype was seen many times. This rearrangement joins TRBV20-1 to TRBJ1-5, with D perhaps matching TRBD1 (5 bases). This CDR3 has 12 residues. Germline V gives CDR1 DFQATT, CDR2 SNEGSKA (reference sequence). V lost 2 bases to trimming and J lost 4 bases, with 6 bases between them. CDR3 bases: TGCAGTGCTAGACAGGGAAATCAGCCCCAGCATTTT. Translation gives CSARQGNQPQHF.

This chain connects TRBV12-3 or TRBV12-4 to TRBJ1-3; no clear D gene. The CDR3 length is 14 residues. The germline V and J ends were trimmed by 7 bases and 2 bases, with 12 bases remaining between them. The CDR3 DNA reads as TGTGCCAGCACAGACAAGCCTGCTGGAAACACCATATATTTT. Residues: CASTDKPAGNTIYF.

This clonotype has a single count. The chain employs TRBV4-1 and TRBJ1-1; D gene unclear. There are 15 residues in the CDR3. Trimming removed 0 bases at V and 4 bases at J, with 12 bases between. Per germline, CDR1 MGHRA and CDR2 YSYEKL. The CDR3 region is CASSQEVQSVTEAFF. Written as DNA, the CDR3 is TGCGCCAGCAGCCAAGAGGTCCAATCCGTCACTGAAGCTTTCTTT.

J is TRBJ2-5 and V is TRBV2, with D possibly matching TRBD1 (7 bases). CDR3 size: 15 residues. The V end lost 11 bases, the J end lost 2 bases, and 21 bases lay between the germline ends. In germline, CDR1 is SNHLY, CDR2 FYNNEI. For the CDR3, the DNA is TGTGCCGGGGGGCAGGAATACAGGGGACAAGAGACCCAGTACTTC. This translates into CAGGQEYRGQETQYF.

A few counts support this clonotype. The rearrangement links TRBV2 to TRBJ2-1; D is uncertain. The germline V gene has CDR1 SNHLY and CDR2 FYNNEI. The length of the CDR3 is 13 residues. Trimming pared 4 bases from V and 4 bases from J, leaving 8 bases between. This CDR3 is CASSVDQYNEQFF. The CDR3 DNA reads TGTGCCAGCAGTGTGGACCAATACAATGAGCAGTTCTTC.

In its sample, this clonotype was seen a few times. The J gene is TRBJ1-4, the V gene TRBV7-2; weak D call: TRBD1 (5 bases). The CDR3 is 15 residues long. Trimming cost V 5 bases and J 10 bases, with 20 bases left between them. Germline CDR1 SGHTA, CDR2 FQGNSA. The CDR3 loop is CASSPLGLTEGKLFF. The CDR3, as DNA: TGTGCCAGCAGCCCCTTGGGACTCACGGAAGGAAAACTGTTTTTT.

This clonotype was seen at least ten times. V usage is TRBV20-1 and J usage is TRBJ1-5, with 8 bases aligning to TRBD1. The CDR3 loop spans 15 amino acids. The V and J ends lost 0 bases and 6 bases, in that order; junction bases with no gene match: 7. Germline-derived CDR1 and CDR2 are DFQATT and SNEGSKA (reference sequence). The CDR3 is CSARDPRGLSQPQHF. The CDR3 DNA is TGCAGTGCTAGAGATCCCAGGGGGCTCAGTCAGCCCCAGCATTTT.

V and J are TRBV24-1 and TRBJ2-2; no firm D call. This CDR3 is 13 amino acids long. Trimming shortened V by 12 bases and J by 1 base, and 11 bases separated the two germline ends. Germline CDR1 is KGHDR and CDR2 is SFDVKD. CDR3 sequence: CAANRGNTGELFF. The CDR3 DNA sequence: TGTGCCGCTAACAGAGGGAACACCGGGGAGCTGTTTTTT.

This chain uses TRBV10-3 with TRBJ2-5, with TRBD2 identical over 12 bases. There are 14 residues in the CDR3. V trimming: 2 bases; J trimming: 7 bases; junction bases outside the gene matches: 2. Germline V gene sequence: CDR1 ENHRY, CDR2 SYGVKD. The CDR3 protein is CAISEPGLAGTQYF. CDR3 sequence (DNA): TGTGCCATCAGTGAGCCGGGACTAGCGGGGACCCAGTACTTC.

This clonotype has just a few counts. Just one base apart from a much larger clone, this may be a read error. In this CDR3 the conserved last residue, phenylalanine or tryptophan, is missing, so a read error is likely. This chain's CDR3 is CASSFGLAGYKNIQYL. CDR3 nucleotides: TGTGCCAGCAGTTTTGGACTAGCGGGGTATAAAAACATTCAGTACCTC. This chain connects TRBV28 to TRBJ2-4, with 12 positions matching TRBD2. This CDR3 comprises 16 residues. V lost 3 bases, J lost 4 bases, and 4 bases stayed unmatched. The germline gives CDR1 MDHEN, CDR2 SYDVKM.